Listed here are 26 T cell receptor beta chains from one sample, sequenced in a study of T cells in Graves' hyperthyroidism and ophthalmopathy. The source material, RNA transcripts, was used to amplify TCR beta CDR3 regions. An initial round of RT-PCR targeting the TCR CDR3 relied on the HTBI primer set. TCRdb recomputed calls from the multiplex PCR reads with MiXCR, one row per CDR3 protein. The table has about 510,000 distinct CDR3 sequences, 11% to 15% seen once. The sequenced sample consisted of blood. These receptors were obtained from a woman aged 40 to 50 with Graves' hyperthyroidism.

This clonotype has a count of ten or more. CDR3 bases: TGTGCCAGCAGTGTGACTAGCGGGATGGACGAGCAGTACTTC. Translated, it gives CASSVTSGMDEQYF. The chain couples TRBV2 to TRBJ2-7; 11 bases are shared with TRBD2. CDR1 is SNHLY and CDR2 is FYNNEI in the germline V gene. Trimming removed 4 bases from V and 5 bases from J; junction bases left unmatched: 4. There are 14 residues in the CDR3.

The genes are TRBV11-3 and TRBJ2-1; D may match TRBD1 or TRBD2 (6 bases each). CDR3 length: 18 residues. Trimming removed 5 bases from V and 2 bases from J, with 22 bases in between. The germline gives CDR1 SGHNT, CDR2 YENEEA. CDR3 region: CASSPRGPLEFAYNEQFF. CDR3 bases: TGTGCCAGCAGCCCCCGGGGGCCACTAGAGTTCGCCTACAATGAGCAGTTCTTC. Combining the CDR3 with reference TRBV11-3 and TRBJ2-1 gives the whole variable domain EAGVVQSPRYKIIEKKQPVAFWCNPISGHNTLYWYLQNLGQGPELLIRYENEEAVDDSQLPKDRFSAERLKGVDSTLKIQPAELGDSAVYLCASSPRGPLEFAYNEQFFGPGTRLTVL.

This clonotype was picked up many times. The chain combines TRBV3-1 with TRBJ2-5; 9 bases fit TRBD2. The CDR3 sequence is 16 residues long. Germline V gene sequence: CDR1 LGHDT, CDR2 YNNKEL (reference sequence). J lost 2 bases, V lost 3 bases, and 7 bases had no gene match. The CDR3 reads CASSHGAGGRQETQYF. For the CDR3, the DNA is TGTGCCAGCAGCCATGGAGCGGGAGGACGGCAAGAGACCCAGTACTTC.

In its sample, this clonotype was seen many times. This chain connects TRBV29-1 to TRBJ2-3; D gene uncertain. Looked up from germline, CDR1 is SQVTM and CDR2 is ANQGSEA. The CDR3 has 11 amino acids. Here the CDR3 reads CTMTTPDTQYF. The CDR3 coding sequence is TGCACCATGACCACCCCAGATACGCAGTATTTT.

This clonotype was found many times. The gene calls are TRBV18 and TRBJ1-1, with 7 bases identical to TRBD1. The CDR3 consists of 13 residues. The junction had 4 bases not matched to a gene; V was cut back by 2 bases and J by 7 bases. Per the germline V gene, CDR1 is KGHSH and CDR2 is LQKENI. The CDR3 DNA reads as TGTGCCAGCTCACCAAAGGGGGCGAGTGAAGCTTTCTTT. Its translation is CASSPKGASEAFF.

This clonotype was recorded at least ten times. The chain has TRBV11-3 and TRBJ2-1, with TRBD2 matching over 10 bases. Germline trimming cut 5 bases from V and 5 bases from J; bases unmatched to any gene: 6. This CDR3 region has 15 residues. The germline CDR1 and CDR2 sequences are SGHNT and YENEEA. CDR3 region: CASSPGTSVHNEQFF. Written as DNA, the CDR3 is TGTGCCAGCAGCCCCGGGACTAGCGTCCACAATGAGCAGTTCTTC.

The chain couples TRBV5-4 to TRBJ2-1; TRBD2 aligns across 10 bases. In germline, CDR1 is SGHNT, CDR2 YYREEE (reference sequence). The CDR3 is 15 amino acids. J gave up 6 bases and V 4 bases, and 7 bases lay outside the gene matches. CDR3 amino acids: CASSPPSGSFNEQFF. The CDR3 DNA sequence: TGTGCCAGCAGCCCGCCTAGCGGGAGCTTCAATGAGCAGTTCTTC.

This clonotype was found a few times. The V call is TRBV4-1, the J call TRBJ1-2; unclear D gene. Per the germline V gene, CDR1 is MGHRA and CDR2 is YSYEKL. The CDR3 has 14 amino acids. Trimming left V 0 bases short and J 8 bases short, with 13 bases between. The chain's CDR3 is CASSQDGSVWGYTF. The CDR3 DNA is TGCGCCAGCAGCCAAGATGGGTCGGTGTGGGGCTACACCTTC.

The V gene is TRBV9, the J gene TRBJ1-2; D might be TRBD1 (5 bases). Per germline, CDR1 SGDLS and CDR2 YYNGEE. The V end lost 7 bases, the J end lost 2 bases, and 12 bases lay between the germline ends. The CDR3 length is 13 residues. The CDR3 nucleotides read TGTGCCAGCGGGGGGGGAGACAACTATGGCTACACCTTC. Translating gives CASGGGDNYGYTF. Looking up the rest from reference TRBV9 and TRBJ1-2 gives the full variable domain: DSGVTQTPKHLITATGQRVTLRCSPRSGDLSVYWYQQSLDQGLQFLIQYYNGEERAKGNILERFSAQQFPDLHSELNLSSLELGDSALYFCASGGGDNYGYTFGSGTRLTVV.

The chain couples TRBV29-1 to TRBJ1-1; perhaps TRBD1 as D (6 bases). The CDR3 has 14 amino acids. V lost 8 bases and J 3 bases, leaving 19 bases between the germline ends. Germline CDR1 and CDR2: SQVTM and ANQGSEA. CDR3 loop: CSFRGTSLDTEAFF. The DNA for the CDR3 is TGCAGCTTTCGTGGGACATCGCTTGACACTGAAGCTTTCTTT.

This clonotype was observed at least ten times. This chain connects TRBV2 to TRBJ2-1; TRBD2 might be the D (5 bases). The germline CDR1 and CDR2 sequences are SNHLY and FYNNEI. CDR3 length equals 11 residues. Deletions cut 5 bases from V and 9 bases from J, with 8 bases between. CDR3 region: CASSSSIEQFF. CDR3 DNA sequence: TGTGCCAGCAGTTCTAGCATTGAGCAGTTCTTC.

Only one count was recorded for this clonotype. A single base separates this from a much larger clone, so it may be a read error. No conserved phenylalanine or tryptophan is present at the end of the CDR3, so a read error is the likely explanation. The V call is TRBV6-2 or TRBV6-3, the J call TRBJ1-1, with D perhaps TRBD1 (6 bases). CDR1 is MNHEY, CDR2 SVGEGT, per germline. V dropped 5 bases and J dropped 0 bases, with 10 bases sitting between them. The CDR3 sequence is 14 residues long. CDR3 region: CASSDQGLNTEAFL. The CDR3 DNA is TGTGCCAGCAGTGACCAGGGGCTGAACACTGAAGCTTTCCTT.

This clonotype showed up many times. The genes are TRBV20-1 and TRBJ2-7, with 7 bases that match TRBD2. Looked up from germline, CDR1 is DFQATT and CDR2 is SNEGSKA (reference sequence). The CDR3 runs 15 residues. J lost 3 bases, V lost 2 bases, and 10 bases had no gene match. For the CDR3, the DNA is TGCAGTGCTAGACCTCCGGGAGGCCGAATCTACGAGCAGTACTTC. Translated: CSARPPGGRIYEQYF.

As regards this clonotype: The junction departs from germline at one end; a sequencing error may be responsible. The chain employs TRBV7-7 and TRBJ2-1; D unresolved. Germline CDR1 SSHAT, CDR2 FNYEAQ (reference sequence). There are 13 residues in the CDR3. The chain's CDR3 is CASSLSNGNEQFF. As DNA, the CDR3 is TGTGCTAGCAGCTTAAGTAACGGCAATGAGCAGTTCTTC.

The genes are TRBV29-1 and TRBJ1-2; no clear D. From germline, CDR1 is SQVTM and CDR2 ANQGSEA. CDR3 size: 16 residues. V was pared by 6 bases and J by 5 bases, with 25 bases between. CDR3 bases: TGCAGCGTCCCTATTTTGGCAGCTGTGGAAGGTTATGGCTACACCTTC. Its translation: CSVPILAAVEGYGYTF.

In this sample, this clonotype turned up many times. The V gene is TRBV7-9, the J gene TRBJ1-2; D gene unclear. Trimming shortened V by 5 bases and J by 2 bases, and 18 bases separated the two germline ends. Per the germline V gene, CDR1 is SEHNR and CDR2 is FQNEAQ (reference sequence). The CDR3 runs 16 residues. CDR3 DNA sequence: TGTGCCAGCAGCACTCCCCCCTTTGAGGGAAACTATGGCTACACCTTC. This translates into CASSTPPFEGNYGYTF.

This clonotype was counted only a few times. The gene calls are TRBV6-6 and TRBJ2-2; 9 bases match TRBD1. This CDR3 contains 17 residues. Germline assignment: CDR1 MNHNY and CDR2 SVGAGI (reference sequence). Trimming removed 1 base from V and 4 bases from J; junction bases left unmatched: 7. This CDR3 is CASSYYGQGRGTGELFF. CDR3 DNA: TGTGCCAGCAGTTACTACGGACAGGGGCGAGGCACCGGGGAGCTGTTTTTT.

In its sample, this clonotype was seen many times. CDR3 loop: CASSQQQGGGTGELFF. CDR3 DNA sequence: TGTGCCAGCAGCCAACAACAGGGGGGAGGGACCGGGGAGCTGTTTTTT. The J gene is TRBJ2-2, the V gene TRBV7-2; possibly TRBD1 for D (8 bases). Germline V gene data show CDR1 as SGHTA and CDR2 as FQGNSA. V was shortened by 5 bases and J by 5 bases, with 18 bases between the two germline ends. The CDR3 has 16 residues. Based on the CDR3 plus reference TRBV7-2 and TRBJ2-2, the full variable domain is GAGVSQSPSNKVTEKGKDVELRCDPISGHTALYWYRQSLGQGLEFLIYFQGNSAPDKSGLPSDRFSAERTGGSVSTLTIQRTQQEDSAVYLCASSQQQGGGTGELFFGEGSRLTVL.

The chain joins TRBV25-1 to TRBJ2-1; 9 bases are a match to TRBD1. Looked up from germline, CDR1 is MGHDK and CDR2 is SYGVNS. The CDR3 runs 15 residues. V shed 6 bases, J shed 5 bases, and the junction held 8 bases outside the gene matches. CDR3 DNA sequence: TGTGCCAGCAGCCACGGGACAGGGCAAAACAATGAGCAGTTCTTC. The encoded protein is CASSHGTGQNNEQFF.

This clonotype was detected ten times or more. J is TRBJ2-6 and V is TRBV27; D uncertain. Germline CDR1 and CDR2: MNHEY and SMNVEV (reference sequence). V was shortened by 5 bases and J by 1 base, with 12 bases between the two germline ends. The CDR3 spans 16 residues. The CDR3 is CASSTLSASGANVLTF. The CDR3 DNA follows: TGTGCCAGCAGTACACTTTCGGCGTCTGGGGCCAACGTCCTGACTTTC.

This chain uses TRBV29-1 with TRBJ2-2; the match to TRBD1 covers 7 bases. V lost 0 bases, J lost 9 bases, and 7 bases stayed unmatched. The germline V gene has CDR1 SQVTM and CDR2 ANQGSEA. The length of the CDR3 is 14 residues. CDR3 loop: CSVEDPRGRRELFF. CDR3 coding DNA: TGCAGCGTTGAAGATCCGAGGGGGCGCCGGGAGCTGTTTTTT.

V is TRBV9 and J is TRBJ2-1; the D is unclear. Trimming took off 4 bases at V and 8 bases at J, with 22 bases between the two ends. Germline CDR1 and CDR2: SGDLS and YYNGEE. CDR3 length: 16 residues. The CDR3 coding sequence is TGTGCCAGCAGCAAAGTAGTCCCCCCCTCCCGCTATGAGCAGTTCTTC. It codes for CASSKVVPPSRYEQFF.

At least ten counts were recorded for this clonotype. The CDR3 sequence is CATSRSGTGDPNDEFF. The CDR3 DNA reads TGTGCCACCAGCAGATCCGGGACAGGGGACCCAAACGACGAGTTCTTC. V gene TRBV15 combines with J gene TRBJ2-1, with 10 bases aligning to TRBD1. Germline lookup yields CDR1 LNHNV and CDR2 YYDKDF (reference sequence). There are 16 residues in the CDR3. With 2 bases clipped from V and 14 bases from J, the junction kept 15 bases outside the gene matches.

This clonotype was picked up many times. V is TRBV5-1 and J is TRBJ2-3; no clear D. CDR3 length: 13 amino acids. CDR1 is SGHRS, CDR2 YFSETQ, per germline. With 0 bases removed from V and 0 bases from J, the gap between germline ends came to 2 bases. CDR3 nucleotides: TGCGCCAGCAGCTTGGTTAGCACAGATACGCAGTATTTT. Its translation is CASSLVSTDTQYF.

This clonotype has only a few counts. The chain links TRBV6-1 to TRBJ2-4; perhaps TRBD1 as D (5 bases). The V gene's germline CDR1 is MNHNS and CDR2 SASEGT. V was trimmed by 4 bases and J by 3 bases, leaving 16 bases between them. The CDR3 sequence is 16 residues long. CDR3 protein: CASSGLSMQGKNIQYF. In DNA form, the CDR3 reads TGTGCCAGCAGTGGCCTCAGCATGCAGGGCAAAAACATTCAGTACTTC.

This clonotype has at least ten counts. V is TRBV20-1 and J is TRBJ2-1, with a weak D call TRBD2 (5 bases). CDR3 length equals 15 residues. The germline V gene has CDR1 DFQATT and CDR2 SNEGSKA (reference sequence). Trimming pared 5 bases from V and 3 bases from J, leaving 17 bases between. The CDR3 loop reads CSAEVTTSSYNEQFF. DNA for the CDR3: TGCAGTGCTGAGGTGACTACCTCTAGCTACAATGAGCAGTTCTTC.